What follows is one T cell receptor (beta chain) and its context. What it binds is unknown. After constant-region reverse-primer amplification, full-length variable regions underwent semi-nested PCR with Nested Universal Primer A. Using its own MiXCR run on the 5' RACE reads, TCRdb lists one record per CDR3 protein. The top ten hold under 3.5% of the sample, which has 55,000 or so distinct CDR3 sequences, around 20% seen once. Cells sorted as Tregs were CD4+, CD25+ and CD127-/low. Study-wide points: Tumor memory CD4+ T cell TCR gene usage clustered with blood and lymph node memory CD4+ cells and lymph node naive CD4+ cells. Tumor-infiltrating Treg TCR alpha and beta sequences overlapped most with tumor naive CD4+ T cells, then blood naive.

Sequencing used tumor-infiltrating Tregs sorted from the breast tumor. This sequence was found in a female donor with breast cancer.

The CDR3: CASSINSNQPQHF. The CDR3 coding sequence is TGTGCCAGCAGCATTAACAGCAATCAGCCCCAGCATTTT. This chain links TRBV5-5 with TRBJ1-5, with D unresolved. Trimming removed 4 bases at V and 1 base at J, with 6 bases between. Germline V gives CDR1 SGHKS, CDR2 YYEKEE (reference sequence). This CDR3 has 13 residues. Drawing the rest from reference TRBV5-5 and TRBJ1-5, the complete variable domain is DAGVTQSPTHLIKTRGQQVTLRCSPISGHKSVSWYQQVLGQGPQFIFQYYEKEERGRGNFPDRFSARQFPNYSSELNVNALLLGDSALYLCASSINSNQPQHFGDGTRLSIL.